The 21 T cell receptor beta chains listed next were all sequenced from one sample in a study of T-cell reconstitution after alpha-beta-depleted transplantation in children. Preparation of the TCRbeta library used unique molecular identifiers. TCRdb ran MiXCR on the PCR reads and lists one entry per CDR3 protein. The repertoire holds 600,000 to 700,000 distinct CDR3 sequences, approximately 17% seen once, with about 1.1% in the top ten. Source: PBMCs from the stem cell graft donor, taken from the stem cell graft. The receptors derive from a human donor who donated a stem cell graft to a child with acute myeloid leukemia.

This clonotype was seen ten or more times. The chain joins TRBV12-3 or TRBV12-4 to TRBJ1-6, with D hard to call. Deletions cut 8 bases from V and 5 bases from J, with 10 bases between. The CDR3 covers 13 residues. As DNA, the CDR3 is TGTGCCAGCTCGTACAGAGATAATTCACCCCTCCACTTT. It specifies CASSYRDNSPLHF.

This clonotype was observed a handful of times. The J gene is TRBJ2-1, the V gene TRBV11-2; 9 nucleotides line up with TRBD2. V lost 4 bases and J lost 3; bases outside the gene matches: 13. This CDR3 spans 18 amino acids. The germline CDR1 and CDR2 sequences are SGHAT and FQNNGV. CDR3 coding DNA: TGTGCCAGCAGCTCCATTGTAGCAGCGGGGGGTATCTACAATGAGCAGTTCTTC. It specifies CASSSIVAAGGIYNEQFF. Filled out from reference TRBV11-2 and TRBJ2-1, the complete variable domain reads EAGVAQSPRYKIIEKRQSVAFWCNPISGHATLYWYQQILGQGPKLLIQFQNNGVVDDSQLPKDRFSAERLKGVDSTLKIQPAKLEDSAVYLCASSSIVAAGGIYNEQFFGPGTRLTVL.

This clonotype was observed at least ten times. V gene TRBV5-1 combines with J gene TRBJ2-6, with D possibly matching TRBD2 (7 bases). Looked up from germline, CDR1 is SGHRS and CDR2 is YFSETQ. V gave up 1 base and J gave up 4 bases, with 15 bases separating them. CDR3 length: 17 residues. The CDR3 is CASSLMRGGLGANVLTF. The CDR3 coding sequence is TGCGCCAGCAGCTTGATGAGGGGGGGCCTGGGGGCCAACGTCCTGACTTTC.

The sample holds many counts of this clonotype. The rearrangement uses TRBV29-1 and TRBJ2-7, with D possibly matching TRBD1 (7 bases). V shed 5 bases and J shed 5 bases, with 13 bases lying between them. The CDR3 has 12 amino acids. Per the germline V gene, CDR1 is SQVTM and CDR2 is ANQGSEA. The CDR3 sequence: CSVTRGVDEQYF. The CDR3 nucleotides read TGCAGCGTTACCAGGGGGGTGGACGAGCAGTACTTC.

The table lists this clonotype with a few counts. The chain couples TRBV7-8 to TRBJ1-1, with 7 nucleotides matching TRBD1. The length of the CDR3 is 16 residues. Germline-derived CDR1 and CDR2 are SGHVS and FQNEAQ. The V segment lost 3 bases and the J segment 2 bases; nucleotides outside the gene matches: 9. Here the CDR3 reads CASSFFGTESNTEAFF. The DNA of the CDR3 is TGTGCCAGCAGCTTTTTTGGGACAGAAAGTAACACTGAAGCTTTCTTT. Supplemented by reference TRBV7-8 and TRBJ1-1, the full variable domain reads GAGVSQSPRYKVAKRGQDVALRCDPISGHVSLFWYQQALGQGPEFLTYFQNEAQLDKSGLPSDRFFAERPEGSVSTLKIQRTQQEDSAVYLCASSFFGTESNTEAFFGQGTRLTVV.

In this sample, this clonotype turned up many times. The chain uses TRBV5-6 and TRBJ2-6, with TRBD2 identical over 8 bases. The CDR3 is 16 residues long. Trimming at V came to 4 bases and at J to 0 bases, leaving 3 bases not matched to a gene. Germline assignment: CDR1 SGHDT and CDR2 YYEEEE. The CDR3 DNA reads as TGTGCCAGCAGCCAGGCGGGAGGCTCTGGGGCCAACGTCCTGACTTTC. This codes for CASSQAGGSGANVLTF.

This chain uses TRBV12-3 or TRBV12-4 with TRBJ2-7, with D perhaps given as TRBD1 or TRBD2 (5 bases each). The CDR3 runs to 17 residues. V lost 5 bases and J lost 0, with 20 bases in between. CDR3 DNA sequence: TGTGCCAGCAGTCTAAAGGGGATGGACTTCAGCTCCTACGAGCAGTACTTC. Its protein product is CASSLKGMDFSSYEQYF.

The rearrangement uses TRBV20-1 and TRBJ1-5, with D perhaps matching TRBD1 (6 bases). CDR3 length: 15 residues. The germline V gene has CDR1 DFQATT and CDR2 SNEGSKA (reference sequence). Trimming took off 8 bases at V and 4 bases at J, with 21 bases between the two ends. CDR3 in DNA: TGCAGTACTACAACCTCCGGGACACCAAATCAGCCCCAGCATTTT. Amino acid sequence: CSTTTSGTPNQPQHF.

This clonotype came up many times. This chain links TRBV20-1 with TRBJ2-1; 7 nucleotides agree with TRBD1. With V trimmed by 6 bases and J by 5 bases, 10 bases remained unmatched. This CDR3 contains 14 residues. The germline gives CDR1 DFQATT, CDR2 SNEGSKA (reference sequence). Written as DNA, the CDR3 is TGCAGTGCGTCGAGGACAGGCATCAACAATGAGCAGTTCTTC. Encoded protein: CSASRTGINNEQFF.

About this clonotype: A read error is likely, as this CDR3 ends without the conserved phenylalanine or tryptophan. The DNA is omitted, as the CDR3 cannot be located on it reliably, and the CDR3 follows TCRdb's listing. The chain links TRBV29-1 to TRBJ1-5; the table assigns TRBD1, which was not confirmed against the DNA. Germline values: CDR1 SQVTM, CDR2 ANQGSEA. The CDR3 is made up of 11 amino acids, end residues included. The CDR3 here is CSVDRQTALYE.

This clonotype was observed a few times. The rearrangement joins TRBV28 to TRBJ1-2, with 7 nucleotides matching TRBD1. The V gene end was trimmed by 5 bases and the J gene end by 3 bases; junction bases not matched to a gene: 15. In germline, CDR1 is MDHEN, CDR2 SYDVKM. The CDR3 loop spans 17 amino acids. For the CDR3, the DNA is TGTGCCAGCAGTCCATTCACACTACAGGGGCCAGACTATGGCTACACCTTC. Translation: CASSPFTLQGPDYGYTF.

This chain joins TRBV25-1 and TRBJ2-5; D gene unclear. CDR3 length: 14 residues. The germline CDR1 and CDR2 sequences are MGHDK and SYGVNS. Trimming removed 0 bases from V and 2 bases from J, with 7 bases in between. CDR3 coding DNA: TGTGCCAGCAGTGAATATCGTACACAAGAGACCCAGTACTTC. It specifies CASSEYRTQETQYF.

This chain links TRBV24-1 with TRBJ1-5; 12 bases match TRBD1. V lost 3 bases and J lost 6; bases outside the gene matches: 11. From germline, CDR1 is KGHDR and CDR2 SFDVKD. The CDR3 is 18 residues long. The DNA for the CDR3 is TGTGCCACCAGTGATCCAACCGGGACAGGGGGCGAAAGTCAGCCCCAGCATTTT. Translation gives CATSDPTGTGGESQPQHF.

This clonotype occurred a few times. A much larger clonotype is one base distant, so this may be a read error. The chain's CDR3 is CCASKARLAGTETQYF. CDR3 coding DNA: TGCTGTGCTAGTAAGGCGAGACTAGCGGGGACAGAGACCCAGTACTTC. V usage is TRBV20-1 and J usage is TRBJ2-5; 11 nucleotides align to TRBD2. This CDR3 has 16 amino acids. CDR1 is DFQATT and CDR2 is SNEGSKA in the germline V gene (reference sequence).

This clonotype was observed at least ten times. This chain joins TRBV10-3 and TRBJ2-1; tentative D call: TRBD1 (5 bases). V lost 3 bases to trimming and J lost 8 bases, with 23 bases between them. CDR1 is ENHRY, CDR2 SYGVKD, per germline. The CDR3 is 17 amino acids. CDR3: CAISDGVGAGFGDEQFF. In DNA form, the CDR3 reads TGTGCCATCAGTGATGGGGTTGGGGCAGGGTTCGGTGATGAGCAGTTCTTC.

Many counts were recorded for this clonotype. This chain joins TRBV6-5 and TRBJ2-1; D remains ambiguous. The CDR3 covers 14 residues. Germline CDR1 is MNHEY and CDR2 is SVGAGI. The V end was cut by 5 bases, the J end by 10 bases, with 18 bases between. The CDR3 region has the DNA TGTGCCAGCAGTCCCGTCGTTGGTGTGGGGGAGCAGTTCTTC. Translated: CASSPVVGVGEQFF.

The sample holds a few counts of this clonotype. The V call is TRBV6-5, the J call TRBJ2-1; 9 bases align to TRBD1. Germline V CDR1 and CDR2: MNHEY, SVGAGI. The CDR3 runs to 16 residues. The ends lost 0 bases at V and 7 bases at J; junction bases unmatched: 7. The CDR3 nucleotides read TGTGCCAGCAGTTACTCGAGGGGGACAGGGTGGAATGAGCAGTTCTTC. As protein: CASSYSRGTGWNEQFF.

This clonotype was counted a few times. This chain joins TRBV20-1 and TRBJ2-5; D unresolved. The CDR3 covers 11 residues. Germline assignment: CDR1 DFQATT and CDR2 SNEGSKA (reference sequence). V was pared by 4 bases and J by 4 bases, with 7 bases between. Written as DNA, the CDR3 is TGCAGTGCTACCCCCGGAGAGACCCAGTACTTC. This translates into CSATPGETQYF.

This clonotype was observed many times. V usage is TRBV6-5 and J usage is TRBJ1-6; TRBD1 is a possible D gene (6 bases). Trimming took off 3 bases at V and 9 bases at J, with 15 bases between the two ends. The CDR3 sequence is 15 residues long. Germline-derived CDR1 and CDR2 are MNHEY and SVGAGI. This CDR3 reads CASSYGTRFGSPLHF. Here the CDR3 DNA reads TGTGCCAGCAGTTATGGGACACGCTTTGGTTCACCCCTCCACTTT.

This clonotype was detected many times. V gene TRBV25-1 combines with J gene TRBJ1-2; D may be TRBD1 (5 bases). The CDR3 totals 15 residues. V was trimmed by 1 base and J by 4 bases, leaving 13 bases between them. CDR1 is MGHDK, CDR2 SYGVNS, per germline. Here the CDR3 DNA reads TGTGCCAGCAGTGAATCAAGGGGACTGATCTATGGCTACACCTTC. Translated: CASSESRGLIYGYTF.

The rearrangement links TRBV30 to TRBJ2-6; possibly TRBD1 for D (6 bases). The CDR3 covers 17 residues. Germline V gives CDR1 GTSNPN, CDR2 SVGIG (reference sequence). V lost 2 bases and J lost 0, with 14 bases in between. This CDR3 reads CAWSSPGQLSGANVLTF. The CDR3 DNA sequence: TGTGCCTGGAGTTCCCCAGGACAGCTCTCTGGGGCCAACGTCCTGACTTTC. The full variable domain, with the rest looked up from reference TRBV30 and TRBJ2-6, is SQTIHQWPATLVQPVGSPLSLECTVEGTSNPNLYWYRQAAGRGLQLLFYSVGIGQISSEVPQNLSASRPQDRQFILSSKKLLLSDSGFYLCAWSSPGQLSGANVLTFGAGSRLTVL.